What follows describes a single TCR beta chain. The data originate from a study of blood T cell repertoires in COVID-19. Study-level information: Some COVID-19 samples were acute and others convalescent; all came from the United States, Italy and Spain. T cells, B-cell-depleted T cells, or PBMCs supplied cDNA or gDNA.

Per the original methods: For nucleated cells, counts were estimated from reference gene primer amplification. Measured with immunoSEQ multiplex PCR; TCRdb has only the in-frame clones, and not every one. The V and J calls and the clone size are those of that table, but D and trimming were determined from the DNA. The sample holds roughly 59,000 clones; approximately 80% are singletons and the top ten take about 8.9%. This TCR was sampled from a human donor in a cohort sampled during active COVID-19. Input material: peripheral blood.

The CDR3 region has the DNA TGCGCCAGCAGCCAATCCCCTACAGGCTCCTACGAGCAGTACTTC. Translating it yields CASSQSPTGSYEQYF. V gene TRBV4-3 combines with J gene TRBJ2-7; tentatively, D is TRBD1 (5 bases). V was clipped by 2 bases and J by 0 bases, with 11 bases between them. This CDR3 is 15 amino acids long. Germline V gene lookup returns CDR1 LGHNA and CDR2 YSLEER.